One T cell receptor (beta chain) is described in this entry. Authors' processing steps: It was from reference gene primer amplification that nucleated cell counts were estimated. Libraries were prepared by immunoSEQ multiplex PCR; TCRdb keeps only in-frame clonotypes and omits some of them. V, J and clone size derive from that table, while D and trimming were established from the DNA sequence. The sample lists about 220,000 clones; 88% were seen once. This sample was taken from a study of blood T cell repertoires in COVID-19. Those who participated ranged in age from about 18 to 89 years and resided in 20 to 30 US areas. Donors were grouped by their self-reported clinical history. Donors in Cohort 3 who had recovered were those with two negative PCRs, healthcare professional clearance, or resolution of their symptoms. The sequenced material came from PBMCs or T cells enriched from blood (not recorded which). This clonotype originated in a woman under 40 who had recovered from COVID-19.

The CDR3 nucleotides are TGTGCCAGCAGCCAAGGGGGGCCGGGACAGTATGGCTACACCTTC. The encoded protein is CASSQGGPGQYGYTF. The chain carries TRBV3-1 (or the pseudogene TRBV3-2) and TRBJ1-2; 7 nucleotides agree with TRBD1. Germline V gene sequence: CDR1 LGHDT, CDR2 YNNKEL (reference sequence). This CDR3 contains 15 residues. Trimming removed 1 base from V and 5 bases from J; junction bases left unmatched: 7.